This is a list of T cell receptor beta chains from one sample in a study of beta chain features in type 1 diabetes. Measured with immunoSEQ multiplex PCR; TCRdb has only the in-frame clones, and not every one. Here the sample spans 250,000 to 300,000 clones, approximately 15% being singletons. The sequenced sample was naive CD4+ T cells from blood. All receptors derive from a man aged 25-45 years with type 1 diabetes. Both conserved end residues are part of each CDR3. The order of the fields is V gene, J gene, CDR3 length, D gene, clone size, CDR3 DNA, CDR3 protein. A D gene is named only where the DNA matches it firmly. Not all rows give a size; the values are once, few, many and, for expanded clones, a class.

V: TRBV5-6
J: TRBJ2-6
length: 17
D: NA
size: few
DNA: TGTGCCAGCAGCTTAGCCGGGAAACACTCTGGGGCCAACGTCCTGACTTTC
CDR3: CASSLAGKHSGANVLTF

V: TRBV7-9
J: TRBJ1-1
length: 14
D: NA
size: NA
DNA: TGTGCCAGCAGCTTAGTGAGTGGAGCCACTGAAGCTTTCTTT
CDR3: CASSLVSGATEAFF

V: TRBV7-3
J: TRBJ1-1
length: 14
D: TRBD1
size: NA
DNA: TGTGCCAGCAGCGGACAGGGAGCCAACACTGAAGCTTTCTTT
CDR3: CASSGQGANTEAFF

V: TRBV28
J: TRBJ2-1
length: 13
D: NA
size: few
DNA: TGTGCCAGCAGTCCCCCGGACACAGGCGAGCAGTTCTTC
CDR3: CASSPPDTGEQFF

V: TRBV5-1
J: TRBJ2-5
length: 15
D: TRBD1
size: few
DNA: TGCGCCAGCAGCACAGGGACAGAGAGAGGAGAGACCCAGTACTTC
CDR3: CASSTGTERGETQYF

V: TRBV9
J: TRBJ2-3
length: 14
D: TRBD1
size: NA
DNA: TGTGCCAGCAGCCTCGACAGGGCCACAGATACGCAGTATTTT
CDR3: CASSLDRATDTQYF

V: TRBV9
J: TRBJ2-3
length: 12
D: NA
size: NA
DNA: TGTGCCAGCAGCGTCGAGACAGATACGCAGTATTTT
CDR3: CASSVETDTQYF

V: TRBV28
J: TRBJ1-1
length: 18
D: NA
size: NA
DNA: TGTGCCAGCAGTTTGTCACTCCGGGGGGAATTCACGAACACTGAAGCTTTCTTT
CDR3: CASSLSLRGEFTNTEAFF

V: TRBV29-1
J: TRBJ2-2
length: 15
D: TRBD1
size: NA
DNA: TGCAGCGCCATCCCGGGACAGTCCAACACCGGGGAGCTGTTTTTT
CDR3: CSAIPGQSNTGELFF

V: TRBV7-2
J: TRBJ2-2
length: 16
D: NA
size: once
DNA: TGTGCCAGCAGCTTAGCAGGGCTAGCGTATTTAGGGGAGCTGTTTTTT
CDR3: CASSLAGLAYLGELFF

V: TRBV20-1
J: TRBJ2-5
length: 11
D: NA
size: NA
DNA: TGCAGTGCTAGTAACAGGGAGACCCAGTACTTC
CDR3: CSASNRETQYF

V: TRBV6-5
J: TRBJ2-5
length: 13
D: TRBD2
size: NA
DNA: TGTGCCAGCAGTTCCGGGACTAGGGAGACCCAGTACTTC
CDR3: CASSSGTRETQYF

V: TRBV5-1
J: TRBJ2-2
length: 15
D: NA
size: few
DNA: TGCGCCAGCAGCTTTTCAGGATCCCCAACCGGGGAGCTGTTTTTT
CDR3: CASSFSGSPTGELFF

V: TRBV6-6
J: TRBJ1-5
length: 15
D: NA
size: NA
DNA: TGTGCCAGCAGTTACTCGAGAGGTAGCAATCAGCCCCAGCATTTT
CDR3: CASSYSRGSNQPQHF

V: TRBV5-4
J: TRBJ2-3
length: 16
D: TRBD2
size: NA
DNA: TGTGCCAGCAGCCACCTAGGACTAGCGGGAACCGATACGCAGTATTTT
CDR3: CASSHLGLAGTDTQYF

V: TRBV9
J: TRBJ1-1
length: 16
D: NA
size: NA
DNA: TGTGCCAGCAGCGTAGGTGTAGGACAGATGAACACTGAAGCTTTCTTT
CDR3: CASSVGVGQMNTEAFF

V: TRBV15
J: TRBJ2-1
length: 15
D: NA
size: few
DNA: TGTGCCACCAGCAGAGAACCACAAACGTTCAATGAGCAGTTCTTC
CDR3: CATSREPQTFNEQFF

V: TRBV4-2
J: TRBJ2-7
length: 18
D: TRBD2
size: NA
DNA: TGTGCCAGCAGCCTTCTCTTCTCCGGGACTAGCGGGACGTACGAGCAGTACTTC
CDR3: CASSLLFSGTSGTYEQYF

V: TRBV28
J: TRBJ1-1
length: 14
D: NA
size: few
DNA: TGTGCCAGCAGTTTGCCAGGGGAGAACACTGAAGCTTTCTTT
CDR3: CASSLPGENTEAFF

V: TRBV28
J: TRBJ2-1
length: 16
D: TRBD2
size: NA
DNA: TGTGCCAGCAGTTTAGGAGGCGGGAGCTCCTACAATGAGCAGTTCTTC
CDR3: CASSLGGGSSYNEQFF

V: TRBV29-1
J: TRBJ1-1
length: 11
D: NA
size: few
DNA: TGCAGCGTTGTACGGGGGGCTGAAGCTTTCTTT
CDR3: CSVVRGAEAFF

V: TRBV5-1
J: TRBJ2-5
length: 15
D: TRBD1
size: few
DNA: TGCGCCAGCAGCTTGGCCGGGACAGGCCAAGAGACCCAGTACTTC
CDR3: CASSLAGTGQETQYF

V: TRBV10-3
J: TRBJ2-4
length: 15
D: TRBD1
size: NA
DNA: TGTGCCTCCAGGGGGCATGAAGAGCCCAAAAACATTCAGTACTTC
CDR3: CASRGHEEPKNIQYF

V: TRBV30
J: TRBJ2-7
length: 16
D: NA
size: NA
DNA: TGTGCCTGGAGCGGAGGGGGCGGATTATACTCCTACGAGCAGTACTTC
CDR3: CAWSGGGGLYSYEQYF

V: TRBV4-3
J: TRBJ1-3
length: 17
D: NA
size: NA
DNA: TGCGCCAGCAGCCCCAATGCGGGGGCCGGGGCCGGAAACACCATATATTTT
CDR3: CASSPNAGAGAGNTIYF

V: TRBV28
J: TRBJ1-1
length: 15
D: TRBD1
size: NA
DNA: TGTGCCAGCACCCGCAGGGGCAGGGGGCGAACTGAAGCTTTCTTT
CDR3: CASTRRGRGRTEAFF

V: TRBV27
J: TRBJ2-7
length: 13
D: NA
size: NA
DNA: TGTGCCAGCAGTTTGGGCAGATCCTACGAGCAGTACTTC
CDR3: CASSLGRSYEQYF

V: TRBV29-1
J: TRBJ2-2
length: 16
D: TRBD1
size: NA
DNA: TGCAGCGTTGAAGGACAGGGGGCGATCGGCACCGGGGAGCTGTTTTTT
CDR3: CSVEGQGAIGTGELFF

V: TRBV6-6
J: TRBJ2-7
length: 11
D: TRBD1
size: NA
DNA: TGTGCCAGCTTGGGACAGGGTGTGCAGTACTTC
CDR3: CASLGQGVQYF

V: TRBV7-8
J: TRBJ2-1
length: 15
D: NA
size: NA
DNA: TGTGCCAGCAGCTTAGACAGGATGATATACAATGAGCAGTTCTTC
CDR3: CASSLDRMIYNEQFF

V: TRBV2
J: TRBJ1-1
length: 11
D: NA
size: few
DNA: TGTGCCAGAAGGGACTTTTCGGAAGCTTTCTTT
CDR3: CARRDFSEAFF

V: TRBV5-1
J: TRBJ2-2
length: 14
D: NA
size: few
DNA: TGCGCCAGCAGCTATGGACACACCACCGGGGAGCTGTTTTTT
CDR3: CASSYGHTTGELFF

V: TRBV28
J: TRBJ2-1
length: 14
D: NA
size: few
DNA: TGTGCCAGCTCAGGAGGGTCCTCCTACAATGAGCAGTTCTTC
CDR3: CASSGGSSYNEQFF

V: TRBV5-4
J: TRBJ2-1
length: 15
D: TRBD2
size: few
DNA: TGTGCCAGCAGCTTGGCACTAGCGGACTACAATGAGCAGTTCTTC
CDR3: CASSLALADYNEQFF

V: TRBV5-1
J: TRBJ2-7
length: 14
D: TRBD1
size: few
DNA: TGCGCCAGCAGCTTGGGACAGGGCTCCTACGAGCAGTACTTC
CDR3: CASSLGQGSYEQYF

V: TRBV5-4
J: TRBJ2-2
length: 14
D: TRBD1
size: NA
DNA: TGTGCCAGCAGCTTCCCGACAGGGTCCGGGGAGCTGTTTTTT
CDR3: CASSFPTGSGELFF

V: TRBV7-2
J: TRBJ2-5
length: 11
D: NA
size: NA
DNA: TGTGCCAGCAGCCCACACCCTGCCCAGTACTTC
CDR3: CASSPHPAQYF

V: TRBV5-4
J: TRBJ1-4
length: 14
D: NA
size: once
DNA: TGTGCCAGCAGCTCACCAGGGTCGAGTGAAAAACTGTTTTTT
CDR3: CASSSPGSSEKLFF

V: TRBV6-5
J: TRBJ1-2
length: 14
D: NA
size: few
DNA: TGTGCCAGCAGTTACCACGACACCTCCTATGGCTACACCTTC
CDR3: CASSYHDTSYGYTF

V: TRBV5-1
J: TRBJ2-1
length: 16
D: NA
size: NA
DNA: TGCGCCAGCAGCCAATTAGCGGATCCATGGGGGAATGAGCAGTTCTTC
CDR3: CASSQLADPWGNEQFF

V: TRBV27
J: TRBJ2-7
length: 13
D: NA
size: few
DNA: TGTGCCAGCAGTCAAACAGGGTTCAACGAGCAGTACTTC
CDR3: CASSQTGFNEQYF

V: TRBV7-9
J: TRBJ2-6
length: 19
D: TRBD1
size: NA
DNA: TGTGCCAGCAGCGGAACGACAGGGGGCGCATCCTCTGGGGCCAACGTCCTGACTTTC
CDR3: CASSGTTGGASSGANVLTF

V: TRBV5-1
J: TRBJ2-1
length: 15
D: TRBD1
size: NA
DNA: TGCGCCAGCACTAAGGGACAGGGGGCCTACAATGAGCAGTTCTTC
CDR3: CASTKGQGAYNEQFF

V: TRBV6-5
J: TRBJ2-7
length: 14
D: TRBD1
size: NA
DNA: TGTGCCAGCAGCCGATCTACAGGGGTATACGAGCAGTACTTC
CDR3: CASSRSTGVYEQYF

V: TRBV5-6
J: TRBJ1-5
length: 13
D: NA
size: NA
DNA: TGTGCCAGCAGCTTGACAGCCAATCAGCCCCAGCATTTT
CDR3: CASSLTANQPQHF

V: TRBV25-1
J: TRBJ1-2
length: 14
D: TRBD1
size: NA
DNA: TGTGCCAGCAGTGAACACGACAGGGTGGGGGGCTACACCTTC
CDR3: CASSEHDRVGGYTF

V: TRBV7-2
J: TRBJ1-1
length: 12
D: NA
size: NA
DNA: TGTGCCAGCAGCTTCCAGGGGACTGAAGCTTTCTTT
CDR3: CASSFQGTEAFF

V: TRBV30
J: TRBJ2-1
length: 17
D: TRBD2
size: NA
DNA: TGTGCCTGGAGTTTGTGGATGGCTAGCGGGAGTCTGAATGAGCAGTTCTTC
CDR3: CAWSLWMASGSLNEQFF

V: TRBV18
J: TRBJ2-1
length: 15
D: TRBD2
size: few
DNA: TGTGCCAGCTCACCTCCGGGACTAGCCGGCAATGAGCAGTTCTTC
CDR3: CASSPPGLAGNEQFF

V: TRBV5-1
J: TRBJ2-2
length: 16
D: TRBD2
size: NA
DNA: TGCGCCAGCAGCTTGGATCCTAGCGGGAGAACCGGGGAGCTGTTTTTT
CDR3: CASSLDPSGRTGELFF

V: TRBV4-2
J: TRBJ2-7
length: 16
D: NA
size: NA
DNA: TGTGCCAGCAGCCAAGAGTCTAGCAGTAGGTCCTACGAGCAGTACTTC
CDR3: CASSQESSSRSYEQYF

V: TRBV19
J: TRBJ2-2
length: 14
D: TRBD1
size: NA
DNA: TGTGCCAGTAGTAGAACGACAGGGGCCGGGGAGCTGTTTTTT
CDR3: CASSRTTGAGELFF

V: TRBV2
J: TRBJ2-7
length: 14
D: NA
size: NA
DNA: TGTGCCAGCAGTGATATCGGGGGGCCCTACGAGCAGTACTTC
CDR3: CASSDIGGPYEQYF

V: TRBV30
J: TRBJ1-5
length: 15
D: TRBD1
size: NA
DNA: TGTGCCTGGAGTACACAGGGGGGAGGCAATCAGCCCCAGCATTTT
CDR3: CAWSTQGGGNQPQHF

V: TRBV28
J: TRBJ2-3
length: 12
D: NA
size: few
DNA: TGTGCCAGCAGATCCCAGGGGGATACGCAGTATTTT
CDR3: CASRSQGDTQYF

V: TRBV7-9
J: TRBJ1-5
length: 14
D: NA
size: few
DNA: TGTGCCAGCTCACCCCTGCGGGGTAATCAGCCCCAGCATTTT
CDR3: CASSPLRGNQPQHF

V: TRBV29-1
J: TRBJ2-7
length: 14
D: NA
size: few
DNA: TGCAGCGGCAAACCTCAGGGGAGCTCCTACGAGCAGTACTTC
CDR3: CSGKPQGSSYEQYF

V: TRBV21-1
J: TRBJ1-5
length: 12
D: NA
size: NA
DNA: TGTGCCAGCTTTAGTAGCAATCAGCCCCAGCATTTT
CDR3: CASFSSNQPQHF

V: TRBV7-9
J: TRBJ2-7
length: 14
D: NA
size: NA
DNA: TGTGCCAGCAGCTTAATGGGGCTTAGGGACGAGCAGTACTTC
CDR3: CASSLMGLRDEQYF

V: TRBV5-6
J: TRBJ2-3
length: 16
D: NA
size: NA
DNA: TGTGCCAGCAGCCTGCCGAGCGGAACTAGCACAGATACGCAGTATTTT
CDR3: CASSLPSGTSTDTQYF